This T cell receptor beta chain was captured in a study of regulatory T cells in long-lasting Graves disease. Overall study findings and caveats: In persistent patients, shared public clonotypes (about 2,800) outnumbered those in new patients (nearly 1,000).

Time point denoted: persistent/refractory GD, antithyroid drugs over 5 years with positive TRAb. PBMC-derived RNA was used for the TCR library. In germline, CDR1 is SGHTA, CDR2 FQGNSA. The CDR3 is made up of 16 amino acids. To note about this clonotype: Its cognate antigen is unknown. A much larger clonotype is one base distant, so this may be a read error.

Libraries of TCR beta came from iRepertoire HTBI primers plus Arm-PCR of CDR3 regions. From the multiplex PCR reads, TCRdb called clonotypes with MiXCR, one entry per CDR3 protein. The table lists approximately 400,000 distinct CDR3 sequences, less than 25% of them singletons. The chain joins TRBV7-2 to TRBJ2-7; TRBD2 agrees at 8 bases. Sequencing was performed on peripheral blood mononuclear cells (PBMCs), taken when the disease was refractory, from a patient treated with antithyroid drugs. The source of this sequence is a female donor with Graves disease. CDR3 sequence (DNA): TGTGCCGGCAGCTGGAGTAGCGGGACCCCCCCCTACGAGCAGTACTTC. Its translation is CAGSWSSGTPPYEQYF.